One and the same sample provided the 22 T cell receptor beta chains below, sequenced in a study of T cells after yellow fever vaccination (dated by TCRdb to the late 2010s). Receptor libraries were prepared by 5' RACE. Sequencing was performed on an Illumina NovaSeq 6000. TCRdb applied fastp at Q25 and MiXCR to the public reads, then kept only in-frame beta chains. Rows with a matching CDR3 protein are joined into one entry that keeps the most common DNA and genes. This sample has around 250,000 distinct CDR3 sequences in its table, and 5.2% of those were observed once. The biggest ten clones account for around 3.5% of the sample. In the paper's terms, the treatment or condition label means: live attenuated yellow fever vaccine strain. The input for sequencing was CD4+ T cells sorted from PBMCs, taken on the day of the yellow fever booster vaccination. Every receptor here comes from a man in his late teens or twenties who received the YFV17D yellow fever vaccine.

This clonotype was recorded a few times. This rearrangement joins TRBV5-4 to TRBJ2-3; the D is unclear. CDR3 length equals 15 residues. Germline CDR1 reads SGHNT; CDR2 reads YYREEE (reference sequence). Trimming took off 4 bases at V and 8 bases at J, with 20 bases between the two ends. The CDR3 region is CASSPPATVTGTQYF. The DNA for the CDR3 is TGTGCCAGCAGCCCGCCCGCCACGGTGACTGGTACGCAGTATTTT.

This clonotype was seen at least ten times. The chain couples TRBV6-5 to TRBJ1-1; D might be TRBD1 (5 bases). CDR1 is MNHEY, CDR2 SVGAGI, per germline. Trimming left V 0 bases short and J 3 bases short, with 11 bases between. The CDR3 consists of 15 residues. The CDR3 protein is CASSYSPLGDTEAFF. CDR3 nucleotides: TGTGCCAGCAGTTACTCTCCTTTGGGGGACACTGAAGCTTTCTTT.

The gene calls are TRBV12-3 or TRBV12-4 and TRBJ1-3, with a tentative D call TRBD1 (5 bases). Deletions cut 3 bases from V and 7 bases from J, with 10 bases between. The CDR3 is 13 amino acids. CDR3 in amino acids: CASSFRGANTIYF. The CDR3 bases are TGTGCCAGCAGTTTTAGGGGTGCCAACACCATATATTTT.

There are many counts of this clonotype. The chain couples TRBV4-2 to TRBJ2-2; 8 positions match TRBD2. The CDR3 runs 16 residues. Germline CDR1 is LGHNA and CDR2 is YNFKEQ. Trimming at V came to 4 bases and at J to 8 bases, leaving 12 bases not matched to a gene. The chain's CDR3 is CASSPGSSGAVGELFF. The CDR3 DNA follows: TGTGCCAGCAGCCCTGGCAGTAGCGGGGCCGTGGGGGAGCTGTTTTTT.

The chain employs TRBV12-3 or TRBV12-4 and TRBJ1-6; 9 bases map to TRBD1. Trimming cost V 5 bases and J 7 bases; bases outside gene matches: 6. This CDR3 has 15 residues. Here the CDR3 DNA reads TGTGCCAGCAGTCCTGGGACAGGGAAAAATTCACCCCTCCACTTT. Translation gives CASSPGTGKNSPLHF.

This sequence joins TRBV20-1 and TRBJ2-3; 10 bases map to TRBD1. The junction had 6 bases not matched to a gene; V was cut back by 5 bases and J by 4 bases. The CDR3 extends over 14 amino acids. CDR1 and CDR2 (germline): DFQATT, SNEGSKA (reference sequence). In DNA, the CDR3 is TGCAGTGCTGCGGGACAGGGGTCGGCAGATACGCAGTATTTT. It yields the protein CSAAGQGSADTQYF.

This clonotype was seen repeatedly, ten times or more. The rearrangement joins TRBV12-3 or TRBV12-4 to TRBJ2-6; maybe TRBD2 (6 bases). The CDR3 length is 16 residues. Trimming cost V 5 bases and J 0 bases, with 11 bases left between them. The CDR3 DNA follows: TGTGCCAGCAGTAGGGACTCTGGCTCTGGGGCCAACGTCCTGACTTTC. Translation: CASSRDSGSGANVLTF.

This clonotype has just a few counts. The chain joins TRBV6-5 to TRBJ1-2; no reliable D call. The CDR3 extends over 15 amino acids. From germline, CDR1 is MNHEY and CDR2 SVGAGI. V dropped 3 bases and J dropped 2 bases, with 13 bases sitting between them. DNA for the CDR3: TGTGCCAGCAGTTATGAGTCCGGGTACAACTATGGCTACACCTTC. Protein product: CASSYESGYNYGYTF.

The chain joins TRBV18 to TRBJ1-1; 8 bases are a match to TRBD1. This CDR3 is built from 15 residues. Germline V lookup: CDR1 KGHSH, CDR2 LQKENI. V trimming: 4 bases; J trimming: 3 bases; junction bases outside the gene matches: 7. DNA for the CDR3: TGTGCCAGCTCACTCCGACAGGGGACGTACACTGAAGCTTTCTTT. This encodes CASSLRQGTYTEAFF.

In its sample, this clonotype was seen a few times. The chain links TRBV20-1 to TRBJ2-3; 8 bases are shared with TRBD2. This CDR3 spans 17 amino acids. Per germline, CDR1 DFQATT and CDR2 SNEGSKA (reference sequence). J gave up 3 bases and V 0 bases, and 11 bases lay outside the gene matches. CDR3 nucleotide sequence: TGCAGTGCTAGAGATTGGGGCGGAAGCGGGGGAACAGATACGCAGTATTTT. Protein sequence: CSARDWGGSGGTDTQYF.

This clonotype was detected only a few times. The chain has TRBV6-1 and TRBJ2-5; 8 bases match TRBD1. Germline V gene data show CDR1 as MNHNS and CDR2 as SASEGT. Trimming at V came to 3 bases and at J to 6 bases, leaving 3 bases not matched to a gene. The CDR3 runs 13 residues. CDR3 sequence (DNA): TGTGCCAGCAGTGATGGGACAGGACAGACCCAGTACTTC. As protein: CASSDGTGQTQYF.

Ten or more counts support this clonotype. This chain joins TRBV7-3 and TRBJ2-1; 8 nucleotides line up with TRBD2. The junction had 3 bases not matched to a gene; V was cut back by 2 bases and J by 6 bases. Germline V gene lookup returns CDR1 SGHTA and CDR2 FQGTGA. This CDR3 has 14 residues. The CDR3 DNA follows: TGTGCCAGCAGCTTAGGACTAGCCCCCAATGAGCAGTTCTTC. Translating gives CASSLGLAPNEQFF.

This chain joins TRBV6-6 and TRBJ1-1; D might be TRBD1 (6 bases). V lost 5 bases and J 3 bases, leaving 10 bases between the germline ends. This CDR3 comprises 13 residues. Germline lookup yields CDR1 MNHNY and CDR2 SVGAGI (reference sequence). DNA of the CDR3: TGTGCCAGCAGTAGCTACAGGGACACTGAAGCTTTCTTT. It specifies CASSSYRDTEAFF.

This clonotype was recorded a few times. This sequence joins TRBV6-5 and TRBJ1-1; tentatively, D is TRBD1 (6 bases). Trimming left V 0 bases short and J 0 bases short, with 8 bases between. Germline-derived CDR1 and CDR2 are MNHEY and SVGAGI. This CDR3 comprises 15 residues. CDR3 DNA sequence: TGTGCCAGCAGTTACTCGGACAGAATGAACACTGAAGCTTTCTTT. This sequence encodes CASSYSDRMNTEAFF.

This clonotype showed up just a few times. The chain couples TRBV21-1 to TRBJ2-7; TRBD1 was called by the table and not checked on the DNA. TRBV21-1 is a pseudogene. This CDR3 comprises 16 residues. The CDR3 here is CASSKSGTGGVYEQYV. The CDR3 region has the DNA TGTGCCAGCAGCAAATCCGGGACAGGGGGCGTCTACGAGCAGTACGTC.

J is TRBJ1-4 and V is TRBV5-1; 9 bases align to TRBD1. The ends lost 2 bases at V and 4 bases at J; junction bases unmatched: 9. The CDR3 spans 17 residues. CDR1 and CDR2 from the germline V gene are SGHRS and YFSETQ. The CDR3 sequence is CASSFSGTGLGNEKLFF. The CDR3 DNA follows: TGCGCCAGCAGCTTCTCCGGGACAGGGCTTGGTAATGAAAAACTGTTTTTT.

This sequence joins TRBV21-1 and TRBJ2-5; the table names TRBD1, a call not compared with the DNA. TRBV21-1 is an annotated pseudogene. This CDR3 is built from 11 residues. The CDR3: CASSKGRRLYF. Written as DNA, the CDR3 is TGTGCCAGCAGCAAGGGGCGCCGGCTGTACTTC.

This clonotype appeared many times. V is TRBV30 and J is TRBJ1-4; D remains ambiguous. Germline CDR1 GTSNPN, CDR2 SVGIG (reference sequence). V was pared by 3 bases and J by 7 bases, with 12 bases between. This CDR3 comprises 13 residues. The CDR3 spells CAWSGVVGEKLFF. CDR3 sequence (DNA): TGTGCCTGGAGCGGAGTTGTGGGTGAAAAACTGTTTTTT.

This clonotype was detected a few times. The rearrangement uses TRBV20-1 and TRBJ1-6; TRBD1 matches 12 bases. V dropped 1 base and J dropped 10; count of bases not matched to a gene: 5. The CDR3 extends over 15 amino acids. Looked up from germline, CDR1 is DFQATT and CDR2 is SNEGSKA (reference sequence). This CDR3 is CSARVGTGGGSPLHF. CDR3 in DNA: TGCAGTGCTAGAGTAGGGACAGGGGGCGGATCACCCCTCCACTTT.

This sequence joins TRBV18 and TRBJ2-7; 7 nucleotides line up with TRBD1. CDR3 length equals 14 residues. With V trimmed by 6 bases and J by 6 bases, 11 bases remained unmatched. Looked up from germline, CDR1 is KGHSH and CDR2 is LQKENI. DNA for the CDR3: TGTGCCAGCTCCCAAGACAGGGTGGGTGCCGAGCAGTACTTC. Residues: CASSQDRVGAEQYF.

This clonotype was observed a few times. The chain joins TRBV19 to TRBJ1-2, with D possibly being TRBD1 (5 bases). The CDR3 sequence is 15 residues long. V lost 5 bases and J 3 bases, leaving 16 bases between the germline ends. The germline V gene has CDR1 LNHDA and CDR2 SQIVND (reference sequence). The CDR3 is CASSSGPGPDYGYTF. For the CDR3, the DNA is TGTGCCAGTAGTTCAGGCCCGGGACCGGACTATGGCTACACCTTC.

This clonotype has a count of ten or more. The CDR3 DNA follows: TGCGCCAGCAGCCCAACGGGGGGGGCAACTAATGAAAAACTGTTTTTT. Translating gives CASSPTGGATNEKLFF. The genes are TRBV4-3 and TRBJ1-4, with a possible D match to TRBD1 (5 bases). Per germline, CDR1 LGHNA and CDR2 YSLEER. CDR3 length equals 16 residues. Trimming left V 4 bases short and J 0 bases short, with 12 bases between.